This T cell receptor (beta chain) was recorded in a study of blood T cell repertoires in COVID-19. Background on the study: PBMCs, B-cell-depleted T cells, or T cells provided the cDNA or gDNA that made up the material.

V was pared by 2 bases and J by 3 bases, with 11 bases between. This CDR3 spans 14 amino acids. CDR1 is MDHEN and CDR2 is SYDVKM in the germline V gene. How the authors handled the data: Nucleated cell counts were estimated from reference gene primer amplification. The method was immunoSEQ multiplex PCR; TCRdb's version includes in-frame clones alone and lacks a portion of them. Clone size and the V and J calls come from that table; the DNA yielded D and trimming. The top ten hold 2.5% to 3% of the sample, which has 190,000 or so clones, around 80% seen once. Specimen: peripheral blood. V usage is TRBV28 and J usage is TRBJ2-7, with D perhaps TRBD2 (7 bases). This clonotype originated in a man aged 50-60 years with active or convalescent COVID-19. CDR3 bases: TGTGCCAGCAGTTTAGGGGGGGCGTTCTACGAGCAGTACTTC. This translates into CASSLGGAFYEQYF.